Each of the 10 T cell receptor beta chains below was sequenced from the same sample in a study of T cells after yellow fever vaccination. TCRdb reanalysed the 5' RACE reads using MiXCR and keeps one entry per CDR3 protein. Seen here are under 700,000 distinct CDR3 sequences, roughly a sixth observed once, and the top ten hold 17%. Material: PBMCs, obtained roughly 5 days after the first yellow fever vaccination. All receptors come from a man younger than 35 who received the YFV17D yellow fever vaccine.

J is TRBJ2-7 and V is TRBV5-1; tentatively, D is TRBD1 (6 bases). The CDR3 has 14 amino acids. The V gene lost 2 bases and the J gene lost 5 bases, with 14 bases spanning the gap. Germline V lookup: CDR1 SGHRS, CDR2 YFSETQ. The CDR3 loop reads CASSFQGYPDEQYF. CDR3 sequence (DNA): TGCGCCAGCAGCTTTCAGGGGTATCCCGACGAGCAGTACTTC.

This chain connects TRBV15 to TRBJ1-1; D uncertain. The CDR3 consists of 15 residues. Trimming took 0 bases from V and 0 from J, leaving 8 bases between them. Germline CDR1 LNHNV, CDR2 YYDKDF (reference sequence). Here the CDR3 reads CATSRDARLNTEAFF. The CDR3 coding sequence is TGTGCCACCAGCAGAGATGCCAGATTGAACACTGAAGCTTTCTTT.

The chain is built from TRBV12-3 or TRBV12-4 and TRBJ2-1; 8 nucleotides match TRBD2. The CDR3 consists of 16 residues. Trimming took 6 bases from V and 1 from J; bases not matched to a gene: 8. CDR3 residues: CASSRGGGLSYNEQFF. Here the CDR3 DNA reads TGTGCCAGCAGCCGAGGCGGGGGGTTATCCTACAATGAGCAGTTCTTC.

There are a few counts of this clonotype. The rearrangement links TRBV7-9 to TRBJ2-7; D is unresolved. CDR1 and CDR2 from the germline V gene are SEHNR and FQNEAQ (reference sequence). V was shortened by 5 bases and J by 4 bases, with 21 bases between the two germline ends. This CDR3 region has 16 residues. Here the CDR3 DNA reads TGTGCCAGCAGCCCCAAAGGCTGGGCCATCTCTTACGAGCAGTACTTC. Amino acid sequence: CASSPKGWAISYEQYF.

In its sample, this clonotype was seen a few times. The V call is TRBV5-1, the J call TRBJ2-5, with D perhaps being TRBD1 or TRBD2 (6 bases each). Germline V gene sequence: CDR1 SGHRS, CDR2 YFSETQ. Trimming removed 2 bases from V and 1 base from J, with 12 bases in between. This CDR3 has 15 residues. CDR3 residues: CASSFTGAPQETQYF. In DNA form, the CDR3 reads TGCGCCAGCAGCTTCACGGGGGCCCCCCAAGAGACCCAGTACTTC.

This clonotype appeared many times. CDR3 sequence: CSARRGLAYTEAFF. As DNA, the CDR3 is TGCAGCGCTCGTAGGGGGCTAGCGTACACTGAAGCTTTCTTT. The chain uses TRBV29-1 and TRBJ1-1, with 7 positions matching TRBD1. CDR3 length: 14 amino acids. V trimming: 7 bases; J trimming: 3 bases; junction bases outside the gene matches: 11. The germline V gene has CDR1 SQVTM and CDR2 ANQGSEA.

The chain has TRBV12-3 or TRBV12-4 and TRBJ1-2; D remains ambiguous. This CDR3 is built from 14 residues. V gave up 5 bases and J gave up 8 bases, with 18 bases separating them. The CDR3 is CASSLAGTREGYTF. CDR3 DNA: TGTGCCAGCAGTCTCGCGGGTACTCGGGAGGGCTACACCTTC.

At least ten counts were recorded for this clonotype. The germline gene is not matched at one end of the junction; a read error may be the cause. This sequence joins TRBV12-3 or TRBV12-4 and TRBJ1-2; D possibly corresponds to TRBD1 (5 bases). The CDR3 totals 12 residues. CDR3 protein: CASSLQGYGYTF. CDR3 bases: TGCGCCAGCAGCTTGCAGGGCTATGGCTACACCTTC.

This clonotype was recorded at least ten times. The chain combines TRBV5-1 with TRBJ2-7; D perhaps matches TRBD2 (6 bases). The V gene lost 4 bases and the J gene lost 1 base, with 12 bases spanning the gap. The germline V gene encodes CDR1 SGHRS and CDR2 YFSETQ. The CDR3 is 14 residues long. The CDR3 loop is CASSTVGGSYEQYF. The CDR3 DNA reads as TGCGCCAGCAGCACGGTGGGGGGATCCTACGAGCAGTACTTC.

This chain uses TRBV6-5 with TRBJ2-5; 11 positions agree with TRBD1. The V and J ends lost 4 bases and 3 bases, in that order; junction bases with no gene match: 4. The germline gives CDR1 MNHEY, CDR2 SVGAGI. The length of the CDR3 is 15 residues. CDR3 amino acids: CASSFRDRGKETQYF. The CDR3 nucleotides read TGTGCCAGCAGTTTCCGGGACAGGGGGAAAGAGACCCAGTACTTC.